This T cell receptor (beta chain) was identified in a study of cytomegalovirus exposure and HLA in healthy donors. In the PCR, 60 Vbeta and 13 Jbeta primers were used. Clones were read by immunoSEQ multiplex PCR, and TCRdb kept only the in-frame ones, dropping some. The table includes around 300,000 clones, roughly 70% detected once. Trimming took off 2 bases at V and 3 bases at J, with 11 bases between the two ends. In germline, CDR1 is MGHRA, CDR2 YSYEKL. The CDR3 is made up of 14 amino acids. Sequencing input: PBMCs. This receptor was identified in a female donor in good health and CMV-seronegative. The chain couples TRBV4-1 to TRBJ2-7; D uncertain. CDR3 coding DNA: TGCGCCAGCAGCCAATCTCTAGGAAACTACGAGCAGTACTTC. This sequence encodes CASSQSLGNYEQYF.